The 20 T cell receptor beta chains listed next were all sequenced from one sample in a study of blood T cell repertoires in COVID-19. Clones were sequenced by immunoSEQ multiplex PCR, and TCRdb holds only the in-frame ones, with some missing. The sample lists over 300,000 clones, over 70% occurring once. The source material was peripheral blood. The receptors here all came from a woman aged 45-65 years with acute or convalescent COVID-19.

V usage is TRBV6-5 and J usage is TRBJ1-1; D may be TRBD1 (6 bases). Per the germline V gene, CDR1 is MNHEY and CDR2 is SVGAGI. The CDR3 length is 14 residues. V lost 5 bases to trimming and J lost 3 bases, with 13 bases between them. Written as DNA, the CDR3 is TGTGCCAGCAGTCTCGGAGGGGGGGACACTGAAGCTTTCTTT. This sequence encodes CASSLGGGDTEAFF.

The V and J genes are TRBV19 and TRBJ1-2; tentatively, D is TRBD1 (6 bases). Trimming removed 8 bases from V and 7 bases from J, with 11 bases in between. The CDR3 has 11 amino acids. Germline CDR1 and CDR2: LNHDA and SQIVND (reference sequence). The CDR3 protein is CASGAGVGYTF. The CDR3, as DNA: TGTGCCAGTGGGGCAGGGGTTGGCTACACCTTC.

This chain joins TRBV27 and TRBJ1-2; 9 positions match TRBD1. Germline V gene data show CDR1 as MNHEY and CDR2 as SMNVEV (reference sequence). V trimming: 3 bases; J trimming: 8 bases; junction bases outside the gene matches: 7. The CDR3 sequence is 14 residues long. This chain's CDR3 is CASSFFGQGRGYTF. In DNA, the CDR3 is TGTGCCAGCAGTTTCTTCGGACAGGGGAGAGGCTACACCTTC.

V gene TRBV18 combines with J gene TRBJ2-5, with D unresolved. The CDR3 has 13 residues. The germline V gene has CDR1 KGHSH and CDR2 LQKENI. The V end lost 2 bases, the J end lost 1 base, and 5 bases lay between the germline ends. CDR3 protein: CASSPNGQETQYF. CDR3 nucleotide sequence: TGTGCCAGCTCACCAAACGGCCAAGAGACCCAGTACTTC.

The chain uses TRBV11-3 and TRBJ2-5; 12 nucleotides line up with TRBD2. In germline, CDR1 is SGHNT, CDR2 YENEEA. V lost 4 bases and J lost 0; bases outside the gene matches: 6. The CDR3 contains 17 residues. The CDR3 nucleotides are TGTGCCAGCAGCTCTGGACTAGCGGGACCCGACCAAGAGACCCAGTACTTC. Amino acid sequence: CASSSGLAGPDQETQYF.

The chain is built from TRBV10-3 and TRBJ1-1; perhaps TRBD1 as D (6 bases). CDR1 and CDR2 (germline): ENHRY, SYGVKD. The CDR3 is made up of 13 amino acids. Trimming took 3 bases from V and 6 from J, leaving 11 bases between them. CDR3 coding DNA: TGTGCCATCAGTGAAGGACAGTGGGCTGAAGCTTTCTTT. Its protein is CAISEGQWAEAFF.

The V gene is TRBV12-5, the J gene TRBJ2-5; D ambiguous. Germline loops: CDR1 LGHNT, CDR2 FRNRAP. The V gene lost 0 bases and the J gene lost 2 bases, with 4 bases spanning the gap. This CDR3 has 13 amino acids. This chain's CDR3 is CASGLVQQETQYF. The CDR3 bases are TGTGCTAGTGGTTTGGTACAGCAAGAGACCCAGTACTTC.

This chain uses TRBV12-3 or TRBV12-4 with TRBJ1-5, with D possibly TRBD1 on 5 matching bases. CDR3 size: 11 residues. Trimming took off 6 bases at V and 8 bases at J, with 8 bases between the two ends. The CDR3 bases are TGTGCCAGCAGCACGGGGGAGCCCCAGCATTTT. Translated, it gives CASSTGEPQHF.

The chain combines TRBV30 with TRBJ1-2, with D perhaps matching TRBD1 (5 bases). V shed 2 bases and J shed 9 bases, with 16 bases lying between them. The CDR3 totals 13 residues. Germline loops: CDR1 GTSNPN, CDR2 SVGIG (reference sequence). DNA of the CDR3: TGTGCCTGGAGTATCGGCAGGGCTTTGAGCTACACCTTC. It encodes CAWSIGRALSYTF.

The V and J genes are TRBV19 and TRBJ1-5; D is perhaps TRBD1 (5 bases). CDR3 length equals 16 residues. From germline, CDR1 is LNHDA and CDR2 SQIVND (reference sequence). Deletions cut 2 bases from V and 1 base from J, with 12 bases between. Here the CDR3 DNA reads TGTGCCAGTAGTATAATTGCAGGGTTAAGCAATCAGCCCCAGCATTTT. Residues: CASSIIAGLSNQPQHF.

The V gene is TRBV12-2, the J gene TRBJ2-4; the D call TRBD1 from the table was never checked on the DNA. TRBV12-2 is flagged as a pseudogene. The CDR3 has 14 residues. This chain's CDR3 is CASRHRQGRNIQYF. The CDR3 nucleotides are TGTGCAAGTCGCCACAGACAGGGAAGAAACATTCAGTACTTC.

CDR3 region: CASSGTVGSYEQYV. The DNA of the CDR3 is TGTGCCAGCAGTGGGACAGTAGGGTCCTACGAGCAGTACGTC. The V gene is TRBV2, the J gene TRBJ2-7; maybe TRBD1 (6 bases). The CDR3 runs 14 residues. Germline V gives CDR1 SNHLY, CDR2 FYNNEI. V was trimmed by 4 bases and J by 1 base, leaving 11 bases between them.

The chain links TRBV19 to TRBJ2-5; 11 positions match TRBD2. This CDR3 has 15 amino acids. From germline, CDR1 is LNHDA and CDR2 SQIVND (reference sequence). The trim removed 5 bases at V and 1 base at J, leaving 3 bases unmatched. The CDR3 region has the DNA TGTGCCAGTAGTTTACTAGCGGGGGCCCAAGAGACCCAGTACTTC. It is translated as CASSLLAGAQETQYF.

The gene calls are TRBV4-1 and TRBJ2-1; no clear D gene. This CDR3 has 13 residues. The germline V gene encodes CDR1 MGHRA and CDR2 YSYEKL. V lost 4 bases and J lost 5, with 9 bases in between. CDR3 region: CASSRSLNNEQFF. CDR3 in DNA: TGCGCCAGCAGCCGGAGTCTGAACAATGAGCAGTTCTTC.

The chain employs TRBV3-1 (or the pseudogene TRBV3-2) and TRBJ2-2, with 13 nucleotides matching TRBD2. After removal of 4 bases from V and 5 bases from J, the junction contained 7 bases not matched to a gene. Germline V gene data show CDR1 as LGHDT and CDR2 as YNNKEL (reference sequence). The CDR3 spans 17 residues. CDR3 DNA: TGTGCCAGCAGCCCATCCGGGACTAGCGGGATGACCGGGGAGCTGTTTTTT. This codes for CASSPSGTSGMTGELFF.

V is TRBV6-5 and J is TRBJ2-5, with a possible D match to TRBD2 (6 bases). CDR1 MNHEY and CDR2 SVGAGI come from the germline V gene. Trimming pared 8 bases from V and 2 bases from J, leaving 12 bases between. This CDR3 contains 13 residues. CDR3 region: CASARDLQETQYF. The CDR3 bases are TGTGCCAGCGCCCGGGACTTGCAAGAGACCCAGTACTTC.

The chain has TRBV3-1 (or the pseudogene TRBV3-2) and TRBJ1-2; D remains unclear. The CDR3 runs 14 residues. Germline V gene sequence: CDR1 LGHDT, CDR2 YNNKEL (reference sequence). The V end lost 0 bases, the J end lost 8 bases, and 13 bases lay between the germline ends. The CDR3 nucleotides are TGTGCCAGCAGCCAAGAGAGTTCATCGTTAGGCTACACCTTC. Translating it yields CASSQESSSLGYTF.

This clone showed up just a few times. J is TRBJ1-6 and V is TRBV9; 8 positions agree with TRBD1. The CDR3 is made up of 14 amino acids. After removal of 4 bases from V and 8 bases from J, the junction contained 5 bases not matched to a gene. CDR1 SGDLS and CDR2 YYNGEE come from the germline V gene. CDR3 sequence: CASSFSGGDSPLHF. Here the CDR3 DNA reads TGTGCCAGCAGCTTTTCAGGGGGCGATTCACCCCTCCACTTT. Drawing the rest from reference TRBV9 and TRBJ1-6, the complete variable domain is DSGVTQTPKHLITATGQRVTLRCSPRSGDLSVYWYQQSLDQGLQFLIQYYNGEERAKGNILERFSAQQFPDLHSELNLSSLELGDSALYFCASSFSGGDSPLHFGNGTRLTVT.

This sequence joins TRBV4-1 and TRBJ2-5, with 7 positions matching TRBD2. CDR1 and CDR2 (germline): MGHRA, YSYEKL. The CDR3 has 13 residues. After removal of 4 bases from V and 5 bases from J, the junction contained 4 bases not matched to a gene. CDR3 region: CASSRDGGETQYF. For the CDR3, the DNA is TGCGCCAGCAGCCGGGACGGGGGGGAGACCCAGTACTTC.

The V gene is TRBV27, the J gene TRBJ2-7; D might be TRBD2 (6 bases). Trimming removed 6 bases from V and 5 bases from J, with 14 bases in between. The CDR3 consists of 13 residues. Germline assignment: CDR1 MNHEY and CDR2 SMNVEV (reference sequence). CDR3 protein: CASREGFGDEQYF. The DNA for the CDR3 is TGTGCCAGCAGGGAGGGTTTCGGGGACGAGCAGTACTTC.